Shown below are 25 T cell receptor beta chains from a single sample sequenced in a study of cytomegalovirus exposure and HLA in healthy donors. Primers included in the PCR were 60 Vbeta and 13 Jbeta primers. TCRdb keeps only in-frame clones here, not all; method: immunoSEQ multiplex PCR. The sample includes over 150,000 clones, about four fifths of them seen just once. Source material: PBMCs. These receptors were obtained from a man aged 30 to 45 in good health and CMV-seronegative.

The chain combines TRBV15 with TRBJ2-5; TRBD2 aligns across 11 bases. CDR1 and CDR2 (germline): LNHNV, YYDKDF (reference sequence). This CDR3 is 17 amino acids long. After removal of 0 bases from V and 4 bases from J, the junction contained 7 bases not matched to a gene. The CDR3 is CATSRDRLAGMRETQYF. The CDR3 DNA reads TGTGCCACCAGCAGAGATCGACTAGCGGGGATGCGAGAGACCCAGTACTTC.

The chain carries TRBV7-6 and TRBJ1-3; D is possibly TRBD1 (6 bases). Germline loops: CDR1 SGHVS, CDR2 FNYEAQ. Trimming removed 6 bases at V and 1 base at J, with 10 bases between. CDR3 length: 14 amino acids. CDR3 nucleotide sequence: TGTGCCAGCAGTCCAGGGGATTCTGGAAACACCATATATTTT. Amino acid sequence: CASSPGDSGNTIYF. The full variable domain, in which reference TRBV7-6 and TRBJ1-3 provide the parts outside the CDR3, is GAGVSQSPRYKVTKRGQDVALRCDPISGHVSLYWYRQALGQGPEFLTYFNYEAQQDKSGLPNDRFSAERPEGSISTLTIQRTEQRDSAMYRCASSPGDSGNTIYFGEGSWLTVV.

V gene TRBV29-1 combines with J gene TRBJ2-3, with D perhaps matching TRBD1 (6 bases). V was clipped by 4 bases and J by 1 base, with 15 bases between them. The germline CDR1 and CDR2 sequences are SQVTM and ANQGSEA. The CDR3 is 15 residues long. CDR3 loop: CSVGPQPGGTDTQYF. The CDR3 nucleotides are TGCAGCGTTGGCCCCCAGCCAGGGGGCACAGATACGCAGTATTTT.

This clone turned up a few times. This chain links TRBV2 with TRBJ2-4; 7 bases map to TRBD1. Germline V gives CDR1 SNHLY, CDR2 FYNNEI. CDR3 length equals 12 residues. The V and J ends lost 8 bases and 6 bases, in that order; junction bases with no gene match: 4. CDR3 sequence: CASGGQSNIQYF. The CDR3 DNA reads TGTGCCAGCGGGGGACAGTCAAACATTCAGTACTTC.

The chain is built from TRBV7-9 and TRBJ2-7; 11 bases align to TRBD2. Trimming removed 2 bases from V and 0 bases from J; junction bases left unmatched: 3. Germline V gives CDR1 SEHNR, CDR2 FQNEAQ (reference sequence). This CDR3 comprises 16 residues. CDR3 amino acids: CASSLTSGGASYEQYF. The CDR3 DNA reads as TGTGCCAGCAGCTTAACTAGCGGGGGCGCCTCCTACGAGCAGTACTTC.

The V call is TRBV28, the J call TRBJ2-1, with TRBD1 matching 9 bases. Trimming at V came to 3 bases and at J to 3 bases, leaving 3 bases not matched to a gene. Germline assignment: CDR1 MDHEN and CDR2 SYDVKM. This CDR3 has 15 residues. Written as DNA, the CDR3 is TGTGCCAGCAGTTTCGGACAGGGGTACTACAATGAGCAGTTCTTC. It encodes CASSFGQGYYNEQFF.

This sequence joins TRBV7-6 and TRBJ1-3; D gene unclear. The CDR3 runs to 16 residues. Trimming removed 1 base at V and 4 bases at J, with 14 bases between. Germline loops: CDR1 SGHVS, CDR2 FNYEAQ. Written as DNA, the CDR3 is TGTGCCAGCAGCTTAGGGAGTGAGCTCTTGGGAAACACCATATATTTT. Its translation: CASSLGSELLGNTIYF.

The genes are TRBV5-6 and TRBJ2-5; 7 positions agree with TRBD2. J lost 4 bases, V lost 0 bases, and 12 bases had no gene match. Germline V gene lookup returns CDR1 SGHDT and CDR2 YYEEEE. The CDR3 covers 17 residues. DNA for the CDR3: TGTGCCAGCAGCTTGGGATCGGGGGGAAGGCTTAGAGAGACCCAGTACTTC. This translates into CASSLGSGGRLRETQYF. Supplemented by reference TRBV5-6 and TRBJ2-5, the full variable domain reads DAGVTQSPTHLIKTRGQQVTLRCSPKSGHDTVSWYQQALGQGPQFIFQYYEEEERQRGNFPDRFSGHQFPNYSSELNVNALLLGDSALYLCASSLGSGGRLRETQYFGPGTRLLVL.

V is TRBV30 and J is TRBJ2-2, with 9 bases matching TRBD1. This CDR3 has 16 residues. Germline values: CDR1 GTSNPN, CDR2 SVGIG (reference sequence). Unmatched junction bases numbered 8, after V lost 0 bases and J lost 6 bases. Written as DNA, the CDR3 is TGTGCCTGGAGTGTACCGATAACAGGGGGCCCCGGGGAGCTGTTTTTT. Translated, it gives CAWSVPITGGPGELFF.

A note on this clone: Compared with germline, one end of the junction differs, possibly owing to a read error. J is TRBJ2-7 and V is TRBV7-9, with 11 bases matching TRBD2. Germline V CDR1 and CDR2: SEHNR, FQNEAQ (reference sequence). CDR3 length: 14 amino acids. The CDR3: CASSIAGGSYEQYF. The CDR3 region has the DNA TGTGCCAGCAGCATAGCGGGGGGGTCCTACGAGCAGTACTTC.

The CDR3: CASSYRDRDINPLGELFF. DNA of the CDR3: TGTGCCAGCAGCTACCGGGACAGGGACATAAACCCCCTGGGAGAACTGTTTTTT. The chain employs TRBV7-2 and TRBJ1-4; 9 bases line up with TRBD1. There are 18 residues in the CDR3. Germline-derived CDR1 and CDR2 are SGHTA and FQGNSA. Trimming took 4 bases from V and 12 from J; bases not matched to a gene: 21.

This sequence joins TRBV7-8 and TRBJ1-5, with 11 bases fitting TRBD1. V shed 5 bases, J shed 8 bases, and the junction held 14 bases outside the gene matches. Looked up from germline, CDR1 is SGHVS and CDR2 is FQNEAQ. The CDR3 is 17 residues long. DNA for the CDR3: TGTGCCAGCAGCCGTGATAGGACAGGGGGCAGTTTTGAGCCCCAGCATTTT. Its protein is CASSRDRTGGSFEPQHF.

The chain joins TRBV7-9 to TRBJ1-5; D unclear. Germline CDR1 reads SEHNR; CDR2 reads FQNEAQ (reference sequence). The CDR3 totals 18 residues. V was clipped by 2 bases and J by 4 bases, with 21 bases between them. The CDR3 loop reads CASSLWVGSYQVNQPQHF. DNA of the CDR3: TGTGCCAGCAGCTTATGGGTCGGATCGTACCAGGTTAATCAGCCCCAGCATTTT.

This chain links TRBV18 with TRBJ2-7; D possibly corresponds to TRBD2 (6 bases). CDR3 size: 13 residues. Germline-derived CDR1 and CDR2 are KGHSH and LQKENI. V was cut by 4 bases and J by 0 bases, with 7 bases left in between. The CDR3 sequence: CASSRGDSYEQYF. Here the CDR3 DNA reads TGTGCCAGCTCACGCGGGGACTCCTACGAGCAGTACTTC.

V and J are TRBV19 and TRBJ1-2, with TRBD1 identical over 9 bases. The germline V gene has CDR1 LNHDA and CDR2 SQIVND (reference sequence). V trimming: 3 bases; J trimming: 8 bases; junction bases outside the gene matches: 7. CDR3 length: 14 amino acids. The CDR3 sequence: CASSILQGARGYTF. CDR3 nucleotides: TGTGCCAGTAGTATTTTACAGGGGGCACGCGGCTACACCTTC.

The chain combines TRBV27 with TRBJ2-3, with 13 bases fitting TRBD2. The CDR3 consists of 15 residues. Germline values: CDR1 MNHEY, CDR2 SMNVEV (reference sequence). V trimming: 3 bases; J trimming: 4 bases; junction bases outside the gene matches: 1. This CDR3 reads CASSLTSGGSDTQYF. The CDR3 bases are TGTGCCAGCAGTTTGACTAGCGGGGGGTCAGATACGCAGTATTTT.

The J gene is TRBJ2-7, the V gene TRBV7-2; 8 bases agree with TRBD1. V lost 1 base to trimming and J lost 5 bases; unmatched junction nucleotides: 4. This CDR3 spans 14 amino acids. Germline V lookup: CDR1 SGHTA, CDR2 FQGNSA. The CDR3 sequence: CASSLGAGGDEQYF. The CDR3, as DNA: TGTGCCAGCAGCTTAGGGGCAGGGGGCGACGAGCAGTACTTC.

This chain uses TRBV2 with TRBJ2-5; 8 bases match TRBD2. The germline V gene encodes CDR1 SNHLY and CDR2 FYNNEI. Trimming took 2 bases from V and 2 from J; bases not matched to a gene: 10. This CDR3 has 17 residues. CDR3 nucleotides: TGTGCCAGCAGTGAAAGACAGTCAAAGCGGGGGCAAGAGACCCAGTACTTC. Protein: CASSERQSKRGQETQYF. The whole variable domain, remainder taken from reference TRBV2 and TRBJ2-5, is EPEVTQTPSHQVTQMGQEVILRCVPISNHLYFYWYRQILGQKVEFLVSFYNNEISEKSEIFDDQFSVERPDGSNFTLKIRSTKLEDSAMYFCASSERQSKRGQETQYFGPGTRLLVL.

The chain recombines TRBV27 with TRBJ2-7; 8 bases fit TRBD1. Germline CDR1 and CDR2: MNHEY and SMNVEV (reference sequence). With V trimmed by 10 bases and J by 0 bases, 20 bases remained unmatched. The CDR3 contains 18 residues. CDR3 protein: CATGNRDRPLKSSYEQYF. The CDR3, as DNA: TGTGCCACAGGGAACCGGGACAGGCCTCTCAAAAGCTCCTACGAGCAGTACTTC.

Details on this clone: Distinct nucleotide sequences in the sample also encode this CDR3. The chain links TRBV28 to TRBJ1-1; 7 nucleotides agree with TRBD1. The CDR3 has 15 residues. Germline CDR1 MDHEN, CDR2 SYDVKM. Trimming at V came to 3 bases and at J to 8 bases, leaving 12 bases not matched to a gene. CDR3 DNA: TGTGCCAGCAGTTTCCTCGGGACAGAAGGGACGGAAGCTTTCTTT. Its translation: CASSFLGTEGTEAFF.

The chain carries TRBV5-1 and TRBJ2-5, with D possibly matching TRBD2 (5 bases). Germline CDR1 SGHRS, CDR2 YFSETQ. Trimming left V 0 bases short and J 5 bases short, with 8 bases between. This CDR3 comprises 13 residues. This chain's CDR3 is CASSLEDWETQYF. CDR3 sequence (DNA): TGCGCCAGCAGCTTGGAGGACTGGGAGACCCAGTACTTC. Looking up the rest from reference TRBV5-1 and TRBJ2-5 gives the full variable domain: KAGVTQTPRYLIKTRGQQVTLSCSPISGHRSVSWYQQTPGQGLQFLFEYFSETQRNKGNFPGRFSGRQFSNSRSEMNVSTLELGDSALYLCASSLEDWETQYFGPGTRLLVL.

This clone came up once. The chain uses TRBV5-1 and TRBJ1-4, with D maybe TRBD1 (6 bases). V shed 2 bases and J shed 9 bases, with 14 bases lying between them. The CDR3 contains 14 residues. The germline V gene has CDR1 SGHRS and CDR2 YFSETQ. The CDR3 region has the DNA TGCGCCAGCAGCTTCACAGGGTTTGGAAAAAAACTGTTTTTT. This codes for CASSFTGFGKKLFF.

This chain links TRBV14 with TRBJ1-1; D may be TRBD1 (5 bases). Trimming took off 2 bases at V and 2 bases at J, with 12 bases between the two ends. Germline loops: CDR1 SGHDN, CDR2 FVKESK. This CDR3 region has 15 residues. For the CDR3, the DNA is TGTGCCAGCAGCCAATTGGGGGGGTTCAACACTGAAGCTTTCTTT. It codes for CASSQLGGFNTEAFF.

The rearrangement uses TRBV19 and TRBJ1-5; D is undetermined. The V end was cut by 5 bases, the J end by 6 bases, with 17 bases between. Germline CDR1 reads LNHDA; CDR2 reads SQIVND (reference sequence). The CDR3 has 15 amino acids. The CDR3 reads CASSPPPGAPQPQHF. The CDR3 coding sequence is TGTGCCAGTAGTCCCCCTCCGGGAGCTCCTCAGCCCCAGCATTTT.

V usage is TRBV27 and J usage is TRBJ2-7, with D uncertain. Per germline, CDR1 MNHEY and CDR2 SMNVEV (reference sequence). The V end was cut by 3 bases, the J end by 2 bases, with 11 bases between. CDR3 length equals 14 residues. The DNA of the CDR3 is TGTGCCAGCAGTTTGGCCAGATCTGCCTACGAGCAGTACTTC. This sequence encodes CASSLARSAYEQYF.